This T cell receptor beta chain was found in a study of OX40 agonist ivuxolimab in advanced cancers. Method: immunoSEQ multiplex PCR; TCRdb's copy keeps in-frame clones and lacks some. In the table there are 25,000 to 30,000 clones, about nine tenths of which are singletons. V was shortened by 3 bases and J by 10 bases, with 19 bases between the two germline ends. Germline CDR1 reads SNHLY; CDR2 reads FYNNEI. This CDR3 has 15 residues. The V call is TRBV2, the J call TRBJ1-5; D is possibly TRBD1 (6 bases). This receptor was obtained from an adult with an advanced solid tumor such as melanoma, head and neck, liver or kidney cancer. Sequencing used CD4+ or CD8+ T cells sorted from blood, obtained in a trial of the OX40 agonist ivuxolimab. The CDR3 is CASSDGQLVSLPQHF. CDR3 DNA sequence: TGTGCCAGCAGTGACGGACAGCTTGTATCATTACCCCAGCATTTT. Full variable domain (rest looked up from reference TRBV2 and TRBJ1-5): EPEVTQTPSHQVTQMGQEVILRCVPISNHLYFYWYRQILGQKVEFLVSFYNNEISEKSEIFDDQFSVERPDGSNFTLKIRSTKLEDSAMYFCASSDGQLVSLPQHFGDGTRLSIL.